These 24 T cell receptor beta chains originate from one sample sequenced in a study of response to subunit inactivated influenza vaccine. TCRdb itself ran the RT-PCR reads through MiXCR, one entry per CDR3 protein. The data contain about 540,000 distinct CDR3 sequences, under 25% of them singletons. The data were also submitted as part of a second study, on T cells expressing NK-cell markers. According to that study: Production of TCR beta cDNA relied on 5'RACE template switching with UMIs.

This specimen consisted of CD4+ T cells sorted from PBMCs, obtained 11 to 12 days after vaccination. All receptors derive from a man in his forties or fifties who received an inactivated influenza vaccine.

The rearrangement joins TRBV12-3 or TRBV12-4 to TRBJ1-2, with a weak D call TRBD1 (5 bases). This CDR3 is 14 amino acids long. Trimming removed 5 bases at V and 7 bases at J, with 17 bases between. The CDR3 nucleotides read TGTGCCAGCAGTCCGGGGGACGGTCAATTTGGCTACACCTTC. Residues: CASSPGDGQFGYTF.

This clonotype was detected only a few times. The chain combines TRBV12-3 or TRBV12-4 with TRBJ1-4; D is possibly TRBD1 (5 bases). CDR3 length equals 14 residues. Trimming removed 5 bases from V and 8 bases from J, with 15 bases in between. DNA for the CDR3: TGTGCCAGCAGTCCGGCCCAGGGTCGGGAAAAACTGTTTTTT. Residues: CASSPAQGREKLFF.

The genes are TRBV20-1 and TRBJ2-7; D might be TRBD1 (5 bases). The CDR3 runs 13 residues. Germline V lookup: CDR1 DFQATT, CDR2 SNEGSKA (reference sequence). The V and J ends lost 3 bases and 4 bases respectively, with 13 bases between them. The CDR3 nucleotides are TGCAGTGCTAGGACAGCAGCTGAGTACGAGCAGTACTTC. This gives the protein CSARTAAEYEQYF.

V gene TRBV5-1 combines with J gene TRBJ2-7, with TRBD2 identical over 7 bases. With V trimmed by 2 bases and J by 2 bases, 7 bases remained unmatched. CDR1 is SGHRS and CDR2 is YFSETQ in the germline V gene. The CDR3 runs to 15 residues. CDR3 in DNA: TGCGCCAGCAGCTTAAACGGTGGGGGGGCCTACGAGCAGTACTTC. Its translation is CASSLNGGGAYEQYF. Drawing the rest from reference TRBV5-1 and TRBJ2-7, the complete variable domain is KAGVTQTPRYLIKTRGQQVTLSCSPISGHRSVSWYQQTPGQGLQFLFEYFSETQRNKGNFPGRFSGRQFSNSRSEMNVSTLELGDSALYLCASSLNGGGAYEQYFGPGTRLTVT.

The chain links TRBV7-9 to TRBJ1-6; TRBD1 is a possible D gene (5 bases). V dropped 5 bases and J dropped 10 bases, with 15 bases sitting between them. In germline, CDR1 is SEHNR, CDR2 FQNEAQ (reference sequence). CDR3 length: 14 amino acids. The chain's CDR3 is CASSATGLRSPLHF. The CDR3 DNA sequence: TGTGCCAGCAGCGCTACAGGATTGCGATCACCCCTCCACTTT.

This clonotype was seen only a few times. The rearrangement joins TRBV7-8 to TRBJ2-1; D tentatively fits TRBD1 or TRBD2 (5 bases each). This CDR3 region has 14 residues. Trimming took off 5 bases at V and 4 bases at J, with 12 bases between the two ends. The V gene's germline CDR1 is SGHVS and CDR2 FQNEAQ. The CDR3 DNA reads TGTGCCAGCAGCGAGGGGTCAGTTTACAATGAGCAGTTCTTC. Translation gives CASSEGSVYNEQFF.

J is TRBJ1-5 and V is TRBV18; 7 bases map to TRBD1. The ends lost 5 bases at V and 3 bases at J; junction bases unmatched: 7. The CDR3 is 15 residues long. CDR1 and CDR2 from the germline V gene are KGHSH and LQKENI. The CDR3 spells CASSDVDRDNQPQHF. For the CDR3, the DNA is TGTGCCAGCTCAGACGTTGACAGGGACAATCAGCCCCAGCATTTT.

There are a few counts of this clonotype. The CDR3 DNA reads as TGTGCCAGCAGCCGCCGCGTAGCGGGTAGCAAAGAGACCCAGTACTTC. Its translation: CASSRRVAGSKETQYF. V gene TRBV7-8 combines with J gene TRBJ2-5, with 7 positions matching TRBD2. Germline trimming cut 5 bases from V and 3 bases from J; bases unmatched to any gene: 12. Germline V CDR1 and CDR2: SGHVS, FQNEAQ. The CDR3 is 16 residues long.

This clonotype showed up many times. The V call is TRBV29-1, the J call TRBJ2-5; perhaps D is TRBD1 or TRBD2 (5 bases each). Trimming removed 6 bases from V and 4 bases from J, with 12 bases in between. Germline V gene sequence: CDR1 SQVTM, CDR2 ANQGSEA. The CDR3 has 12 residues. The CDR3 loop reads CSVTRDGETQYF. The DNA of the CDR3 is TGCAGCGTCACACGGGACGGAGAGACCCAGTACTTC.

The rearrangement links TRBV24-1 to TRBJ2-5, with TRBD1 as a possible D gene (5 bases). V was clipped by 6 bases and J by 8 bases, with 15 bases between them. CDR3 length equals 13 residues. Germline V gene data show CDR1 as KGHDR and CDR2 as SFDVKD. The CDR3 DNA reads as TGTGCCACCAGTAGTCCAGGGTCAGGAACCCAGTACTTC. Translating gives CATSSPGSGTQYF.

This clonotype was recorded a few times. CDR3 bases: TGTGCCACTAACGCACCCGGGACTTACCAAGAGACCCAGTACTTC. It yields the protein CATNAPGTYQETQYF. The V and J genes are TRBV12-3 or TRBV12-4 and TRBJ2-5; a weak D match, TRBD2 (6 bases). This CDR3 has 15 residues. Trimming took off 10 bases at V and 0 bases at J, with 18 bases between the two ends.

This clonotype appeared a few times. The CDR3 bases are TGTGCCAGCAGTTACGGACAGACTAATGAAAAACTGTTTTTT. Translation: CASSYGQTNEKLFF. The rearrangement joins TRBV6-5 to TRBJ1-4, with TRBD1 as a possible D gene (6 bases). Germline V lookup: CDR1 MNHEY, CDR2 SVGAGI. V lost 2 bases and J lost 2, with 6 bases in between. The CDR3 runs 14 residues.

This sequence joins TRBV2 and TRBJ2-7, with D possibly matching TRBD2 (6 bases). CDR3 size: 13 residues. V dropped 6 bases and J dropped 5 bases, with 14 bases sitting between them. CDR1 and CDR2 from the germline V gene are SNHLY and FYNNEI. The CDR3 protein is CASRRREENEQYF. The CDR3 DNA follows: TGTGCCAGCAGGCGCAGGGAGGAGAACGAGCAGTACTTC. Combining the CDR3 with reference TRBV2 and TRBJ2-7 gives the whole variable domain EPEVTQTPSHQVTQMGQEVILRCVPISNHLYFYWYRQILGQKVEFLVSFYNNEISEKSEIFDDQFSVERPDGSNFTLKIRSTKLEDSAMYFCASRRREENEQYFGPGTRLTVT.

CDR3 sequence (DNA): TGTGCCAGCAGTTACACCCCACAGAAATCCATGAACACTGAAGCTTTCTTT. Encoded protein: CASSYTPQKSMNTEAFF. The chain recombines TRBV6-2 or TRBV6-3 with TRBJ1-1; no firm D call. This CDR3 is 17 amino acids long. CDR1 is MNHEY, CDR2 SVGEGT, per germline. Trimming shortened V by 2 bases and J by 0 bases, and 16 bases separated the two germline ends.

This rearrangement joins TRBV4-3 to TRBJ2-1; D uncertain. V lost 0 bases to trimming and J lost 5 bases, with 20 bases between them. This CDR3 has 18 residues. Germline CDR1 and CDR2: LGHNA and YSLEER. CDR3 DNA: TGCGCCAGCAGCCAAGATTTGCTCTTCTTTGGACCAAACAATGAGCAGTTCTTC. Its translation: CASSQDLLFFGPNNEQFF.

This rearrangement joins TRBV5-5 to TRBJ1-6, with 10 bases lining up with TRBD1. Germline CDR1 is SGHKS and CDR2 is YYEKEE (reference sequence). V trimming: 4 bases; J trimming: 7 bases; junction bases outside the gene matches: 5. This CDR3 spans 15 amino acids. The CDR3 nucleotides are TGTGCCAGCAGCCCGGGACAGGGGATGAATTCACCCCTCCACTTT. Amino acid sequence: CASSPGQGMNSPLHF.

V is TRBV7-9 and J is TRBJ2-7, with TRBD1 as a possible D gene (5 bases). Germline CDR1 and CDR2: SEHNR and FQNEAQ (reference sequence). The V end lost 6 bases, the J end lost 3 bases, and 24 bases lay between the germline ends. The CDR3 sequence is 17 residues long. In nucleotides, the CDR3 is TGTGCCAGCAGGGAACAAACAGGCTTCCCCTCCGACTACGAGCAGTACTTC. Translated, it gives CASREQTGFPSDYEQYF.

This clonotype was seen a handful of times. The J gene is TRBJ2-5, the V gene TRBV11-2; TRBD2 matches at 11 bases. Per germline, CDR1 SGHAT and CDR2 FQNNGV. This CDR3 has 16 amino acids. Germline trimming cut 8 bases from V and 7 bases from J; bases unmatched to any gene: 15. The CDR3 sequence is CASAISSGGLRGTQYF. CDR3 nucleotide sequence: TGTGCCAGCGCAATTTCTAGCGGGGGGCTCAGGGGGACCCAGTACTTC.

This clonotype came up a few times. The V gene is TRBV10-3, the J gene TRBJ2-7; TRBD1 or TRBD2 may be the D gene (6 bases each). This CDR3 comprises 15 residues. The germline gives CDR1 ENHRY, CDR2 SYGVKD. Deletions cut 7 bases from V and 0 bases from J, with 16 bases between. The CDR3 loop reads CAITNGGLNSYEQYF. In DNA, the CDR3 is TGTGCCATCACCAACGGGGGCCTGAACTCCTACGAGCAGTACTTC.

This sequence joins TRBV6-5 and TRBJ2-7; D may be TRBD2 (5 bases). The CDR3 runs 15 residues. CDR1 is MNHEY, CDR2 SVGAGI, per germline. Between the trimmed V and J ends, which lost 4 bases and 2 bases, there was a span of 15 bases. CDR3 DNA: TGTGCCAGCAGTTTCGGCCCTAGAGGGACCTACGAGCAGTACTTC. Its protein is CASSFGPRGTYEQYF.

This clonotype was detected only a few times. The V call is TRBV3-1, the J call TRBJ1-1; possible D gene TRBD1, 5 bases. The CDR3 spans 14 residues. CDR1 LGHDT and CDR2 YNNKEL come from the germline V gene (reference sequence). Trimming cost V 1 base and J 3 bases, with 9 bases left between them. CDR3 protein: CASSQVMGDTEAFF. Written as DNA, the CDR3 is TGTGCCAGCAGCCAAGTAATGGGGGACACTGAAGCTTTCTTT.

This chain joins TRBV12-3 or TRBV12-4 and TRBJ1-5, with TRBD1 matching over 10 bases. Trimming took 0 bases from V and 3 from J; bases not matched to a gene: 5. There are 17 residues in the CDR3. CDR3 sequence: CASSLAVTGGHNQPQHF. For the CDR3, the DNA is TGTGCCAGCAGTTTAGCAGTGACAGGGGGCCACAATCAGCCCCAGCATTTT.

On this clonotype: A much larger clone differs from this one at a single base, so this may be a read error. CDR3 DNA sequence: TGTGCCAGCAGCTTAACTAGCGGGAACAATGAGCAGTTCTTC. Residues: CASSLTSGNNEQFF. The chain combines TRBV7-3 with TRBJ2-1, with 8 bases fitting TRBD2. V dropped 0 bases and J dropped 5; count of bases not matched to a gene: 0. Germline loops: CDR1 SGHTA, CDR2 FQGTGA. This CDR3 contains 14 residues.

CDR3 loop: CASMRGDGNTIYF. The CDR3 DNA sequence: TGTGCCAGCATGCGAGGGGACGGAAACACCATATATTTT. This sequence joins TRBV27 and TRBJ1-3; perhaps TRBD1 as D (5 bases). The CDR3 is 13 residues long. Germline V gene sequence: CDR1 MNHEY, CDR2 SMNVEV (reference sequence). Trimming cost V 7 bases and J 4 bases, with 11 bases left between them.